These 9 T cell receptor beta chains came from one sample sequenced in a study of cytomegalovirus exposure and HLA in healthy donors. Researchers ran the PCR with 60 Vbeta and 13 Jbeta primers. The repertoire was sequenced with immunoSEQ multiplex PCR; TCRdb's copy has only in-frame clones and lacks some. The table includes 110,000 or so clones, about 78% detected once. The sample taken for sequencing was PBMCs. The origin of the receptors is a woman between 25 and 40 years old in good health and CMV-seropositive.

V is TRBV7-2 and J is TRBJ1-3, with TRBD1 as a possible D gene (5 bases). The V end lost 0 bases, the J end lost 2 bases, and 11 bases lay between the germline ends. Germline V gene sequence: CDR1 SGHTA, CDR2 FQGNSA. The CDR3 loop spans 16 amino acids. The CDR3 coding sequence is TGTGCCAGCAGCTTAGCCCGGGGGACGGCTGGAAACACCATATATTTT. Translated, it gives CASSLARGTAGNTIYF.

The rearrangement uses TRBV2 and TRBJ2-7, with 8 bases fitting TRBD2. V trimming: 10 bases; J trimming: 6 bases; junction bases outside the gene matches: 14. Looked up from germline, CDR1 is SNHLY and CDR2 is FYNNEI. This CDR3 has 14 amino acids. The CDR3 here is CATSRSDRGGEQYF. In DNA form, the CDR3 reads TGTGCCACCAGCCGCTCCGATCGGGGGGGCGAGCAGTACTTC.

CDR3 DNA: TGTGCCAGCAGTTCCGTCGCAGGGGCCTCCTACGAGCAGTACTTC. This sequence encodes CASSSVAGASYEQYF. The chain is built from TRBV27 and TRBJ2-7, with a weak D call TRBD1 (6 bases). Trimming took 4 bases from V and 0 from J, leaving 13 bases between them. The CDR3 sequence is 15 residues long. The V gene's germline CDR1 is MNHEY and CDR2 SMNVEV (reference sequence).

The chain links TRBV6-4 to TRBJ1-2, with 7 positions matching TRBD1. CDR3 length: 13 residues. V lost 6 bases, J lost 4 bases, and 5 bases stayed unmatched. Per the germline V gene, CDR1 is MRHNA and CDR2 is SNTAGT. CDR3 in DNA: TGTGCCAGCAGCCCGACAGGGACCTATGGCTACACCTTC. Its translation is CASSPTGTYGYTF.

V and J are TRBV10-3 and TRBJ1-3, with TRBD1 as a possible D gene (6 bases). There are 15 residues in the CDR3. CDR1 ENHRY and CDR2 SYGVKD come from the germline V gene. Trimming left V 4 bases short and J 0 bases short, with 10 bases between. The CDR3 sequence is CAISGTEVSGNTIYF. CDR3 coding DNA: TGTGCCATCAGTGGGACAGAAGTCTCTGGAAACACCATATATTTT.

In regard to this clone: An end of the junction differs from the germline gene, which may be a read error. The genes are TRBV7-7 and TRBJ1-5; TRBD1 might be the D (6 bases). Germline V gene data show CDR1 as SSHAT and CDR2 as FNYEAQ (reference sequence). The CDR3 spans 15 residues. CDR3 region: CASTPGQNSNQPQHF. The CDR3 nucleotides read TGTGCTAGCACTCCAGGACAGAATAGCAATCAGCCCCAGCATTTT.

The genes are TRBV5-1 and TRBJ1-2; possibly TRBD1 for D (5 bases). This CDR3 comprises 13 residues. V lost 4 bases and J 4 bases, leaving 11 bases between the germline ends. The germline CDR1 and CDR2 sequences are SGHRS and YFSETQ. CDR3 region: CASSLSQGYGYTF. In nucleotides, the CDR3 is TGCGCCAGCAGCCTTTCGCAGGGCTATGGCTACACCTTC.

This chain uses TRBV20-1 with TRBJ2-7; D possibly corresponds to TRBD1 (6 bases). Trimming left V 3 bases short and J 5 bases short, with 8 bases between. CDR1 is DFQATT and CDR2 is SNEGSKA in the germline V gene (reference sequence). The CDR3 spans 11 residues. CDR3 in DNA: TGCAGTGCTAGGACAGGCCACGAGCAGTACTTC. Protein product: CSARTGHEQYF.

CDR3 amino acids: CASSSPGTGTYEQYF. CDR3 in DNA: TGTGCCAGCAGCTCCCCGGGGACTGGCACCTACGAGCAGTACTTC. The V and J genes are TRBV7-9 and TRBJ2-5; D perhaps matches TRBD2 (6 bases). The J call could be wrong; TRBJ2-7 is a better fit for the DNA end. The CDR3 sequence is 15 residues long. The germline CDR1 and CDR2 sequences are SEHNR and FQNEAQ (reference sequence).